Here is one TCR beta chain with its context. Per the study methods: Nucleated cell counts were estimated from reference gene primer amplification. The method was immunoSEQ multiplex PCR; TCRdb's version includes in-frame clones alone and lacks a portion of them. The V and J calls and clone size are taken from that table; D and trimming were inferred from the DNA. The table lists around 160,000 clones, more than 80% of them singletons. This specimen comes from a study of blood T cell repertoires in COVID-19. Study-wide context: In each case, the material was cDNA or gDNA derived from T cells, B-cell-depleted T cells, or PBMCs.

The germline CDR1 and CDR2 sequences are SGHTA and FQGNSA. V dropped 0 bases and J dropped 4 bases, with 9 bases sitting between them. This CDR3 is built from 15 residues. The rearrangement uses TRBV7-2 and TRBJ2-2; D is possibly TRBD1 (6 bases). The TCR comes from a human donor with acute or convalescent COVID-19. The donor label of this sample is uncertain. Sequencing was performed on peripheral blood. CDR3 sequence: CASSLAGRGTGELFF. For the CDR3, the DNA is TGTGCCAGCAGCTTAGCAGGCAGGGGCACCGGGGAGCTGTTTTTT.